Described below is a single T cell receptor beta chain sequence and its context. Sequenced by immunoSEQ multiplex PCR; TCRdb stores in-frame clones only, minus some. Of around 620,000 clones in the sample, 85% to 90% were seen once. This specimen belongs to a study of blood T cell repertoires in COVID-19. Trimming shortened V by 0 bases and J by 7 bases, and 12 bases separated the two germline ends. Germline lookup yields CDR1 SGHDN and CDR2 FVKESK. The CDR3 sequence is 14 residues long. Source material: peripheral blood. The chain is built from TRBV14 and TRBJ1-2; D unclear. The receptor was derived from a young woman with acute or convalescent COVID-19. Written as DNA, the CDR3 is TGTGCCAGCAGCCAAGAATGGACTGGGTTTGGCTACACCTTC. Amino acid sequence: CASSQEWTGFGYTF.